This T cell receptor (beta chain) was observed in a study of blood T cell repertoires in COVID-19. Study-wide background: Collection of acute and convalescent COVID-19 samples took place in the United States, Italy and Spain. From T cells, B-cell-depleted T cells, or PBMCs came the material, which was cDNA or gDNA.

This clone has only a few counts. Trimming took 5 bases from V and 5 from J, leaving 7 bases between them. The CDR3 has 11 residues. Germline V gene sequence: CDR1 SGHTA, CDR2 FQGNSA. In the authors' workflow: Estimates of nucleated cell counts were drawn from the amplification of reference gene primers. Using immunoSEQ multiplex PCR, the repertoire was profiled, and TCRdb retains in-frame clones only, with some absent. V and J calls and clone size are those listed in that table; D and trimming were worked out from the DNA. The table has about 220,000 clones, around 83% seen once; the top ten hold 2.9%.

The origin of this receptor is a man aged 45 to 65 who had recovered from COVID-19. Material for sequencing was peripheral blood. The chain is built from TRBV7-2 and TRBJ2-7; unclear D gene. The CDR3 protein is CASSPGHEQYF. In DNA, the CDR3 is TGTGCCAGCAGCCCTGGGCACGAGCAGTACTTC.